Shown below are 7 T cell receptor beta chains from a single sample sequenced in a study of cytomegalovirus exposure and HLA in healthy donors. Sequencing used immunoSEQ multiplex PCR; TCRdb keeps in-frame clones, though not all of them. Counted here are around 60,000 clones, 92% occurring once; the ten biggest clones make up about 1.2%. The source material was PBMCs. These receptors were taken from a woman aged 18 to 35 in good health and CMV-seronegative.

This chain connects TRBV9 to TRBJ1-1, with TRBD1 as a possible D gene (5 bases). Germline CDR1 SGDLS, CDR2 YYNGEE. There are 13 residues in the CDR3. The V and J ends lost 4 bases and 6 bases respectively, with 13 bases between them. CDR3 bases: TGTGCCAGCAGCCATAATGACAGAGCTGAAGCTTTCTTT. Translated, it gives CASSHNDRAEAFF.

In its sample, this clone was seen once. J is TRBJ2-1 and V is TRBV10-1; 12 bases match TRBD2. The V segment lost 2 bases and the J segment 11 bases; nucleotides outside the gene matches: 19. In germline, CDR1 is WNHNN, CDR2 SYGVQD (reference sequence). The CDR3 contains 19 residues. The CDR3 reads CASSEIPASSGGAFWKQFF. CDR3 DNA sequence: TGCGCCAGCAGTGAGATCCCAGCCTCTAGCGGGGGGGCCTTTTGGAAGCAGTTCTTC.

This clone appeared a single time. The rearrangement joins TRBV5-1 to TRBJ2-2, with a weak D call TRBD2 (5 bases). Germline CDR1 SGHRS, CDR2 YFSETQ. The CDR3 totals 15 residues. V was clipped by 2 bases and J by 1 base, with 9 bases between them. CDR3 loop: CASSFHAGNTGELFF. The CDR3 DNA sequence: TGCGCCAGCAGCTTCCATGCGGGGAACACCGGGGAGCTGTTTTTT.

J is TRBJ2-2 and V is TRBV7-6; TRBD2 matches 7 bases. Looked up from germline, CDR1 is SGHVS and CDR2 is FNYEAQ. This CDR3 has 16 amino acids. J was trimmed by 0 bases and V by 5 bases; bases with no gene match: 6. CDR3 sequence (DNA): TGTGCCAGCAGCCCCGCTAGCGGACCGAACACCGGGGAGCTGTTTTTT. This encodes CASSPASGPNTGELFF.

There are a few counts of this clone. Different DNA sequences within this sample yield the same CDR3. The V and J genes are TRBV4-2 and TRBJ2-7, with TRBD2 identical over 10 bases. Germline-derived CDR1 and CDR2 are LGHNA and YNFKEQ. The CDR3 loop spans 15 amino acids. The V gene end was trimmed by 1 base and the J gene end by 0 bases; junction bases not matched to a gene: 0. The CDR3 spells CASSQGLAGSYEQYF. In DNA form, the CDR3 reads TGTGCCAGCAGCCAAGGACTAGCGGGCTCCTACGAGCAGTACTTC.

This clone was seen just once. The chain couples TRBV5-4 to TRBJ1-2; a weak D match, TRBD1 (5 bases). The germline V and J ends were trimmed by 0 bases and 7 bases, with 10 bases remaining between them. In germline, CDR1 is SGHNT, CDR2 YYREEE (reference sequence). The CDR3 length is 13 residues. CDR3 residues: CASSLAGGAGYTF. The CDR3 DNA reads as TGTGCCAGCAGCTTGGCCGGTGGGGCTGGCTACACCTTC. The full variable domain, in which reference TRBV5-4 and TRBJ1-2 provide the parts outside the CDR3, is ETGVTQSPTHLIKTRGQQVTLRCSSQSGHNTVSWYQQALGQGPQFIFQYYREEENGRGNFPPRFSGLQFPNYSSELNVNALELDDSALYLCASSLAGGAGYTFGSGTRLTVV.

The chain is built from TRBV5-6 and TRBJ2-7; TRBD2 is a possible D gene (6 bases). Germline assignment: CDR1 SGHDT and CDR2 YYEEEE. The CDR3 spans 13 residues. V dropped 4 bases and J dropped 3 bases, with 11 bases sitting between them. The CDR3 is CASSPGTYYEQYF. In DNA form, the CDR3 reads TGTGCCAGCAGCCCCGGGACTTACTACGAGCAGTACTTC.